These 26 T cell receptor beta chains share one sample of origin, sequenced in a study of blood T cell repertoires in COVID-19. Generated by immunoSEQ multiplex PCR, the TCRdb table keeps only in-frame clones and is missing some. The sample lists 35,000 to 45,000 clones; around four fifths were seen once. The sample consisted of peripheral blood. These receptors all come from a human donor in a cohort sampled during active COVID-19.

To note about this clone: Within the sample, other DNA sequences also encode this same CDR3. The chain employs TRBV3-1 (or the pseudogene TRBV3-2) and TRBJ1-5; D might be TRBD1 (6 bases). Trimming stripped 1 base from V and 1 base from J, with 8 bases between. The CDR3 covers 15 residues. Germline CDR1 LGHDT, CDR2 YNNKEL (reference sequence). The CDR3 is CASSQGTGSNQPQHF. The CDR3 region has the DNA TGTGCCAGCAGCCAAGGAACAGGGAGCAATCAGCCCCAGCATTTT.

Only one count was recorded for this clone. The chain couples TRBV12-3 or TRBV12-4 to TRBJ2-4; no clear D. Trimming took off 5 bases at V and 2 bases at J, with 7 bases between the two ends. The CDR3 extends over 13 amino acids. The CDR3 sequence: CASSTGSKNIQYF. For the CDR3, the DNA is TGTGCCAGCAGTACCGGGTCCAAAAACATTCAGTACTTC.

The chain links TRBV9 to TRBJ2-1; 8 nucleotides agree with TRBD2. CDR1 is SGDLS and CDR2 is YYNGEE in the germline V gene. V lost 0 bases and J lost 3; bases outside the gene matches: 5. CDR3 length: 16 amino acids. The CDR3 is CASSVGKAGDYNEQFF. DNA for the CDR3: TGTGCCAGCAGCGTAGGGAAAGCGGGGGACTACAATGAGCAGTTCTTC.

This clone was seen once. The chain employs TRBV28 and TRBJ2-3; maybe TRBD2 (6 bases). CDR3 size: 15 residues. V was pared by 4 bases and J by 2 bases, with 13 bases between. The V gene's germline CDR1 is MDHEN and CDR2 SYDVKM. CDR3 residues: CASSSPEGTTDTQYF. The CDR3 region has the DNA TGTGCCAGCAGTTCCCCGGAGGGGACCACAGATACGCAGTATTTT.

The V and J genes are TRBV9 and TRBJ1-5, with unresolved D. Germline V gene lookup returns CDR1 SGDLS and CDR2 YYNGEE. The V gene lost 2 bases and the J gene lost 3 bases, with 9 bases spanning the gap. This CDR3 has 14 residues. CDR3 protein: CASSVGPTNQPQHF. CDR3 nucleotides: TGTGCCAGCAGCGTTGGCCCCACCAATCAGCCCCAGCATTTT. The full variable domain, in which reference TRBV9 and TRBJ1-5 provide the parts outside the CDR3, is DSGVTQTPKHLITATGQRVTLRCSPRSGDLSVYWYQQSLDQGLQFLIQYYNGEERAKGNILERFSAQQFPDLHSELNLSSLELGDSALYFCASSVGPTNQPQHFGDGTRLSIL.

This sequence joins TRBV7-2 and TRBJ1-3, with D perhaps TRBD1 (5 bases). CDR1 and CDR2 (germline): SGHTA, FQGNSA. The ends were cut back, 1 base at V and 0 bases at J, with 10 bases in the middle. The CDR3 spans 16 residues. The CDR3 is CASSLGGSSSGNTIYF. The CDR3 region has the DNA TGTGCCAGCAGCTTAGGGGGCAGTAGCTCTGGAAACACCATATATTTT.

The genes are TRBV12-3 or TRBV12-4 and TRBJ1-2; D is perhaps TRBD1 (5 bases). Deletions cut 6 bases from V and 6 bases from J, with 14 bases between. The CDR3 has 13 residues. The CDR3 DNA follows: TGTGCCAGCAGAAAGGAATCAGGGCATGGCTACACCTTC. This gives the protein CASRKESGHGYTF.

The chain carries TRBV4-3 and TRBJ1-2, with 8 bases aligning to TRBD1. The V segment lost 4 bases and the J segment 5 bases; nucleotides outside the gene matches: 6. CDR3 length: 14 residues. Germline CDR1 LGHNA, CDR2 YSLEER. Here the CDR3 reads CASSPGQGRYGYTF. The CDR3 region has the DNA TGCGCCAGCAGCCCAGGACAGGGAAGATATGGCTACACCTTC.

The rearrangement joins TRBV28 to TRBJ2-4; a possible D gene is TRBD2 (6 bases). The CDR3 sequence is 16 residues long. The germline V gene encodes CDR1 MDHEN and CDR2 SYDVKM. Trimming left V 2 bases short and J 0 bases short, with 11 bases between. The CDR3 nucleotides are TGTGCCAGCAGTTTAGGAGGGACCCTAGCCAAAAACATTCAGTACTTC. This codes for CASSLGGTLAKNIQYF.

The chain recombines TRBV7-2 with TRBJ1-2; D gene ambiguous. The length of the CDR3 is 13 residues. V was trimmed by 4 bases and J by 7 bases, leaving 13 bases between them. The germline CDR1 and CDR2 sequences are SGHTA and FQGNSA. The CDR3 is CASSSGGQGGYTF. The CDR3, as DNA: TGTGCCAGCAGCTCCGGAGGGCAAGGTGGCTACACCTTC.

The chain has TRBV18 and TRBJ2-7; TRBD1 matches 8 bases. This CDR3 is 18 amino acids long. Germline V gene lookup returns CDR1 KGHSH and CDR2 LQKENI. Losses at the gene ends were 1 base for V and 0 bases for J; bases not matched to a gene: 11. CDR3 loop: CASSPLFNTGGSSYEQYF. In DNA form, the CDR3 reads TGTGCCAGCTCACCACTCTTTAACACAGGGGGATCCTCCTACGAGCAGTACTTC.

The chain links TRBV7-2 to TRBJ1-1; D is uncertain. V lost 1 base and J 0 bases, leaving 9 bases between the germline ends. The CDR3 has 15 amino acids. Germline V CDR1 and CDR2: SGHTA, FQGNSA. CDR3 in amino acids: CASSLGTNMNTEAFF. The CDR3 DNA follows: TGTGCCAGCAGCTTAGGAACCAACATGAACACTGAAGCTTTCTTT.

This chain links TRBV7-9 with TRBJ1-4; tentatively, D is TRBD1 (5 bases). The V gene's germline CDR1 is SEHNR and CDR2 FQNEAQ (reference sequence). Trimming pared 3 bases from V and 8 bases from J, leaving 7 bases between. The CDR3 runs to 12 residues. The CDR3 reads CASSFGGEKLFF. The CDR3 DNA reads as TGTGCCAGCAGCTTTGGGGGGGAAAAACTGTTTTTT.

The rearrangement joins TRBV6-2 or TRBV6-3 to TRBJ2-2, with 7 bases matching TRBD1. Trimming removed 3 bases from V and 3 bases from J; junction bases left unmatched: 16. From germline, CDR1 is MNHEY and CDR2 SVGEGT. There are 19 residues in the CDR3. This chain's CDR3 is CASSYDVYGQVGYTGELFF. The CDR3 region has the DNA TGTGCCAGCAGTTATGATGTTTATGGACAGGTGGGCTACACCGGGGAGCTGTTTTTT.

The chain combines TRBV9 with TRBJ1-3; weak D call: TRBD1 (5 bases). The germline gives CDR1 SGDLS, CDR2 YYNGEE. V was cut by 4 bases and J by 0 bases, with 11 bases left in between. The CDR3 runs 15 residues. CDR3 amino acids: CASSTPGLSGNTIYF. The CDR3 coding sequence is TGTGCCAGCAGCACCCCGGGACTCTCTGGAAACACCATATATTTT.

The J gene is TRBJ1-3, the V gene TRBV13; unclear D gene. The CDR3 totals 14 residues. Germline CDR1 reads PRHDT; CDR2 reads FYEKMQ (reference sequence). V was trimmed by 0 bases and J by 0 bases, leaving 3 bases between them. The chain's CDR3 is CASSLGSSGNTIYF. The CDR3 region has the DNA TGTGCCAGCAGCTTAGGCAGCTCTGGAAACACCATATATTTT.

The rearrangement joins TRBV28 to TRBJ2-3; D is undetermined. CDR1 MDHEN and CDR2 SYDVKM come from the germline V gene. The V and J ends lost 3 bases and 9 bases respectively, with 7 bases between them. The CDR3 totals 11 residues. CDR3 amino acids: CASSLVETQYF. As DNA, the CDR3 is TGTGCCAGCAGTTTGGTGGAGACGCAGTATTTT.

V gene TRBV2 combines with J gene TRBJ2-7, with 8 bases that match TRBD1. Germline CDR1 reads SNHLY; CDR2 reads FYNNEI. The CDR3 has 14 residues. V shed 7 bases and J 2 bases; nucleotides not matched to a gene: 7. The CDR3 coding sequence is TGTGCCAGCACGAAGGGACAGGCCACCTACGAGCAGTACTTC. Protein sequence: CASTKGQATYEQYF.

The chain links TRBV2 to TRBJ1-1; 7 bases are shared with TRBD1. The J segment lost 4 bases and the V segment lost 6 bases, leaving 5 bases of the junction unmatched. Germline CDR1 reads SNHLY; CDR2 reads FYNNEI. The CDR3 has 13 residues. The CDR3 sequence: CASRGQVLTEAFF. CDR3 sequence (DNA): TGTGCCAGCAGAGGACAGGTTCTCACTGAAGCTTTCTTT.

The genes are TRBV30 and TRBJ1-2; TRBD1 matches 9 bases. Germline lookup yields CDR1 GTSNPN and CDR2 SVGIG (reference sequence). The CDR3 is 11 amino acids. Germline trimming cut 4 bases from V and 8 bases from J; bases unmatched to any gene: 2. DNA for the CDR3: TGTGCCTGGAAGGGACAGGGAGGCTACACCTTC. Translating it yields CAWKGQGGYTF.

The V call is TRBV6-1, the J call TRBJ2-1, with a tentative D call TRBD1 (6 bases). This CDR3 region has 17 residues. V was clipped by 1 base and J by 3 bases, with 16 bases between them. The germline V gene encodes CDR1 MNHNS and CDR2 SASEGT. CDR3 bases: TGTGCCAGCAGTGAAGAAATATACAGGGTAATCTACAATGAGCAGTTCTTC. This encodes CASSEEIYRVIYNEQFF.

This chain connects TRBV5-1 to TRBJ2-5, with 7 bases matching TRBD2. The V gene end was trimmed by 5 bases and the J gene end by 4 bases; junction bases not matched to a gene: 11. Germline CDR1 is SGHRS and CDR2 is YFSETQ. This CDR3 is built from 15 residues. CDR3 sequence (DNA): TGCGCCAGCAGTAGGGGAGAGCAGCGGGGAGAGACCCAGTACTTC. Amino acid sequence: CASSRGEQRGETQYF.

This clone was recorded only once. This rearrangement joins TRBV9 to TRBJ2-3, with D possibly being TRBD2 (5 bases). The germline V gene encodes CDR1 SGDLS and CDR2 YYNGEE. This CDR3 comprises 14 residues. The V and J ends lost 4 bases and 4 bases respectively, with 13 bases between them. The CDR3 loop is CASSPRTRADTQYF. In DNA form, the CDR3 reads TGTGCCAGCAGCCCCCGGACTCGAGCAGATACGCAGTATTTT.

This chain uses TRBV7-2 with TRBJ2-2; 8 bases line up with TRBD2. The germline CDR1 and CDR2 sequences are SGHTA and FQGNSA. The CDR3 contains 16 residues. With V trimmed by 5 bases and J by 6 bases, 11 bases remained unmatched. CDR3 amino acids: CASSDRTSPRPGELFF. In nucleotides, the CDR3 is TGTGCCAGCAGCGACAGGACTAGCCCTCGGCCCGGGGAGCTGTTTTTT. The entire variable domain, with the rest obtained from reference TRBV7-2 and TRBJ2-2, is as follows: GAGVSQSPSNKVTEKGKDVELRCDPISGHTALYWYRQSLGQGLEFLIYFQGNSAPDKSGLPSDRFSAERTGGSVSTLTIQRTQQEDSAVYLCASSDRTSPRPGELFFGEGSRLTVL.

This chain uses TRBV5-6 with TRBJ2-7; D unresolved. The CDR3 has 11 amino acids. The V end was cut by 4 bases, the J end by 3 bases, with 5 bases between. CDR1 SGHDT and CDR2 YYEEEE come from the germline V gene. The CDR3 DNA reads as TGTGCCAGCAGCGCCTACTACGAGCAGTACTTC. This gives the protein CASSAYYEQYF.

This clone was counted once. The CDR3 here is CASRSRDRAPGANVLTF. CDR3 sequence (DNA): TGTGCCAGCCGGAGCCGGGACAGGGCGCCTGGGGCCAACGTCCTGACTTTC. The chain uses TRBV11-3 and TRBJ2-6; 9 nucleotides line up with TRBD1. Germline V gene data show CDR1 as SGHNT and CDR2 as YENEEA. The CDR3 sequence is 17 residues long. Trimming took 8 bases from V and 2 from J; bases not matched to a gene: 10.